This TCR beta chain was recovered during a study of CXCR3-negative and CXCR3-positive naive CD8 T cells. Overall study context: About 135 million TRB reads in total, about 1.5 +/- 0.3 million per library.

General study findings and limits: Memory cells differed in TRBV-TRBJ usage, but naive CXCR3-negative and CXCR3-positive cells had similar usage.

cDNA libraries for TRB were generated by 5' RACE incorporating UMI labels. TCRdb derives one entry per CDR3 protein from the 5' RACE reads, leaving out DNA. This sample's table reports 6,500 to 7,500 distinct CDR3 sequences. Naive CD8+ T cells were CD45RO-CCR7+CD27+CD95-. The CDR3 is 16 residues long. Germline CDR1 is MNHNY and CDR2 is SVGAGI (reference sequence). Remarks on this clonotype: Its antigen is not known.

The rearrangement uses TRBV6-6 and TRBJ2-1; TCRdb selects TRBD1, and the lack of DNA leaves this call unchecked. Sequenced material: naive CXCR3- CD8+ T cells from blood. This sample's subset: CD45RO-CCR7+CD27+CD95- naive CD8+ T cells lacking CXCR3 (TNR3-). The sequence was obtained from a human donor in good health. Some clones in this sample may be carry-over from other donors' samples. CDR3 sequence reads: CASTRLGGETDNEQFF.